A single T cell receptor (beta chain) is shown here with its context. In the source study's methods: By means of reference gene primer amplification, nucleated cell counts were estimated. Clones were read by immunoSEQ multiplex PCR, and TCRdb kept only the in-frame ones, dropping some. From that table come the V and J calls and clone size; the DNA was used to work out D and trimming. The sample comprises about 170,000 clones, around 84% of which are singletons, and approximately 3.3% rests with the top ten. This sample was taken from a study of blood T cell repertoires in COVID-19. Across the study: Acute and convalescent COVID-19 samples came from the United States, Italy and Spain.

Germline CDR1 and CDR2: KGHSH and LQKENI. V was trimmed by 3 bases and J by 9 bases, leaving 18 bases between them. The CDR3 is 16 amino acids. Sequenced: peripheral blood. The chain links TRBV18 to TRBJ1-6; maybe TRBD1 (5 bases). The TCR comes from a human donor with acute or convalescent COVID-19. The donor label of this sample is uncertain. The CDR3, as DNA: TGTGCCAGCTCACCCACGCCGGGACCCGGGAGTTCACCCCTCCACTTT. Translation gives CASSPTPGPGSSPLHF.